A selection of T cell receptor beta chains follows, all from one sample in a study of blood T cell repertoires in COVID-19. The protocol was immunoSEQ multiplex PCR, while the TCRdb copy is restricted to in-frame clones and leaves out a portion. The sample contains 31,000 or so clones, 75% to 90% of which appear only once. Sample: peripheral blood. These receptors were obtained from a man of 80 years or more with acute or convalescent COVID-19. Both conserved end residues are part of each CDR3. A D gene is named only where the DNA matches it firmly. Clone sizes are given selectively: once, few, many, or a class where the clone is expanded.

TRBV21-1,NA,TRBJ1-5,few,TGTGCCAGCAGCAAAGGACAGGATTATAGCAATCAGCCCCAGCATTTT,CASSKGQDYSNQPQHF
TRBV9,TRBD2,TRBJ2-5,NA,TGTGCCAGCAGCCCCCGAGCGGGAGGGTCTGGTGAGACCCAGTACTTC,CASSPRAGGSGETQYF
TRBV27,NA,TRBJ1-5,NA,TGTGCCAGCAGTTTACTTGGGGCTTCTGCCCAGCATTTT,CASSLLGASAQHF
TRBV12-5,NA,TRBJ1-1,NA,TGTGCTAGTGGTTCAAACCTAGCACCAGGTCCCACAAACACTGAAGCTTTCTTT,CASGSNLAPGPTNTEAFF
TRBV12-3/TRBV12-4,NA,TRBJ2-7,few,TGTGCCAGCAGTTTAGGGACAGACTACGAGCAGTACTTC,CASSLGTDYEQYF
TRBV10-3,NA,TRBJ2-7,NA,TGTGCCACCCGGCGGGTCCGCTTCACGAGTTTTTACGAGCAGTACTTC,CATRRVRFTSFYEQYF
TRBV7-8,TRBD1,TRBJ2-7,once,TGTGCCAGCAGCACAGCTACAGGGGTCTCATACGAGCAGTACTTC,CASSTATGVSYEQYF
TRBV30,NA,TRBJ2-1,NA,TGTGCCTGGAATACGGTACCCCGGGGTGGGCAGTTCTTC,CAWNTVPRGGQFF
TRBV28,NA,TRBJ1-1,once,TGTGCCAGCAGTTTAACCCCGACAAGTCACGAAGCTTTCTTT,CASSLTPTSHEAFF
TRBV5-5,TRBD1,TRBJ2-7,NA,TGTGCCAGCAGCCTTACGGGACAGACCTACGAGCAGTACTTC,CASSLTGQTYEQYF
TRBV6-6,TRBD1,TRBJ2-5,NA,TGTGCCAGCAGTTACCGGGGACAGCAAGAGACCCAGTACTTC,CASSYRGQQETQYF
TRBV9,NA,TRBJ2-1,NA,TGTGCCAGCGGGAAGGACTATGAGCAGTTCTTC,CASGKDYEQFF
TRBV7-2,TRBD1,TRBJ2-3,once,TGTGCCAGCAGCTTAGGGACAGGGGCAGATACGCAGTATTTT,CASSLGTGADTQYF
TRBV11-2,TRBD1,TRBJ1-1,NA,TGTGCCAGCAGCATTCGACAGGGATCCACTGAAGCTTTCTTT,CASSIRQGSTEAFF
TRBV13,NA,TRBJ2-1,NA,TGTGCCAGCAGCTTAGGCGGGAGGGGGCCAGACGAGCAGTTCTTC,CASSLGGRGPDEQFF
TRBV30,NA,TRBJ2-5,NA,TGTGCCTGGACCTCGGACAGTCCCCGAGAGACCCAGTACTTC,CAWTSDSPRETQYF
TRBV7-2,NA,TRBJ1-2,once,TGTGCCAGCAGCTTGGCGGGCCCATTATATGGCTACACCTTC,CASSLAGPLYGYTF
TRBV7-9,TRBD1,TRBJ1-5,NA,TGTGCCAGCAGCTTGGGACAGGGGGATCAGCCCCAGCATTTT,CASSLGQGDQPQHF
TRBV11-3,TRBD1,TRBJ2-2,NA,TGTGCCAGCAGCCCCCGGACAGGTTACACCGGGGAGCTGTTTTTT,CASSPRTGYTGELFF
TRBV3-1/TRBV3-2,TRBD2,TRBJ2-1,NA,TGTGCCAGCAGCCAAGATTGGCGGGAGGTGGGCAATGAGCAGTTCTTC,CASSQDWREVGNEQFF
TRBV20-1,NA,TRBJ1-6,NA,TGCAGTGCTAGTGGGGGCGGGGAAGGTTCACCCCTCCACTTT,CSASGGGEGSPLHF
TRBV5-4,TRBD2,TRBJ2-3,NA,TGTGCCAGCCCCGGACTAGCCCAGGGCACAGATACGCAGTATTTT,CASPGLAQGTDTQYF
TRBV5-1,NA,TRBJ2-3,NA,TGCGCCAGCAGCCCTGGACGCGGAGGGGATACGCAGTATTTT,CASSPGRGGDTQYF
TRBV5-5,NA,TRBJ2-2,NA,TGTGCCAGCAGCTTTGTGGGAGTGGTGGCCGGGGAGCTGTTTTTT,CASSFVGVVAGELFF
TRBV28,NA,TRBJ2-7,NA,TGTGCCACCCGACTCTCCCCTGAGGGAGAGCAGTACTTC,CATRLSPEGEQYF
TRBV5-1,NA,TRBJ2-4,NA,TGCGCCAGCAGCTTGGCTGATGGGGGGTGGGCCAAAAACATTCAGTACTTC,CASSLADGGWAKNIQYF
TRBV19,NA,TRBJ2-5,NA,TGTGCCAGTAGTACTCAGGGCGGTCAAGAGACCCAGTACTTC,CASSTQGGQETQYF
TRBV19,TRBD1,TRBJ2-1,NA,TGTGCCAGCGGTGAACCCGACAGGGTCGGCAATGAGCAGTTCTTC,CASGEPDRVGNEQFF
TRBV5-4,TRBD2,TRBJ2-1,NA,TGTGCCAGCAGCTTCAGTAGCGGGAGGGTCCGGGGTGAGCAGTTCTTC,CASSFSSGRVRGEQFF
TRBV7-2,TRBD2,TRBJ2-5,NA,TGTGCCAGCAGCCTGATGGGACTAGCGGGAACCCCGTACCAAGAGACCCAGTACTTC,CASSLMGLAGTPYQETQYF
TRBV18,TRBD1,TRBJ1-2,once,TGTGCCAGCTCACCCGTAGGACAGGGGCGGGATGGCTACACCTTC,CASSPVGQGRDGYTF
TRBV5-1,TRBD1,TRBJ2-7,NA,TGCGCCAGCAGCCCATTGACAGGGGGCGGGAACGAGCAGTACTTC,CASSPLTGGGNEQYF
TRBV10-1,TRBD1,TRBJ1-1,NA,TGCGCCAGCAGTCCGGGACAGGGTCCTGAAGCTTTCTTT,CASSPGQGPEAFF
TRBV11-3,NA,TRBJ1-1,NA,TGTGCCAGCAGCTTAACAGTGGGGAACACTGAAGCTTTCTTT,CASSLTVGNTEAFF
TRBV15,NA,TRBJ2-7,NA,TGTGCCACCAGCAGAGATCCAGGGGCACTTGGGTACGAGCAGTACTTC,CATSRDPGALGYEQYF
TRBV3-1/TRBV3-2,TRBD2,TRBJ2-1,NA,TGTGCCAGCAGCCAAGGGGAGGCGGGAGTGCAGTTCTTC,CASSQGEAGVQFF
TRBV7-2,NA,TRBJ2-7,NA,TGTGCCAGCAGCTTAGGGGGGCGGAGGACTGGAGAAAAGCAGTACTTC,CASSLGGRRTGEKQYF
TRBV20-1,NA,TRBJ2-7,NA,TGCAGTGCCAGGTGGAAGAGCGAGCAGTACTTC,CSARWKSEQYF
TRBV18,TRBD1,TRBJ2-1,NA,TGTGCCAGCTCACCGGGACAGCTCTCCTACAATGAGCAGTTCTTC,CASSPGQLSYNEQFF
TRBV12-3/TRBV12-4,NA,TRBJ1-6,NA,TGTGCCAGCAGTTACGGGGTCCGGCCCCTCCACTTT,CASSYGVRPLHF
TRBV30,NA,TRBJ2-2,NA,TGTGCCTGGAAGCGACTTCAGAACACCGGGGAGCTGTTTTTT,CAWKRLQNTGELFF
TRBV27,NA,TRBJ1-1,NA,TGTGCCAGCAGTTTGGCCAGGATGAACACTGAAGCTTTCTTT,CASSLARMNTEAFF
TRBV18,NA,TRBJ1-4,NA,TGTGCCAGCTCGAGGACACAATCTTTACTGGCAACTAATGAAAAACTGTTTTTT,CASSRTQSLLATNEKLFF
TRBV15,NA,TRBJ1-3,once,TGTGCCACCAGCAGAGGTCCGGAGGGGTCCGGAAACACCATATATTTT,CATSRGPEGSGNTIYF
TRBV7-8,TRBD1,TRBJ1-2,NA,TGTGCCAGCAGCCAGACAGGGGGTAATGGCTACACCTTC,CASSQTGGNGYTF
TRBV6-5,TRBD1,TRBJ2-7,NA,TGTGCCAGCACCAAGACAGGGGGCTACGAGCAGTACTTC,CASTKTGGYEQYF
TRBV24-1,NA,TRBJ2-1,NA,TGTGCCACCAGTCAGGACACCTTCCGAGCCTACAATGAGCAGTTCTTC,CATSQDTFRAYNEQFF
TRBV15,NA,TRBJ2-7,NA,TGTGCCACCAGCTCAGGACAAGGCTACGAGCAGTACTTC,CATSSGQGYEQYF
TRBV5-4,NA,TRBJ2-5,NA,TGTGCCAGCAGCTTGGGAGGGAGCGGAGAGACCCAGTACTTC,CASSLGGSGETQYF
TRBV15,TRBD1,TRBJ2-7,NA,TGTGCCACCAGCAGGCGAACACGGCAAGTGAACGGGACAGGGGTTTGGTACGAGCAGTACTTC,CATSRRTRQVNGTGVWYEQYF
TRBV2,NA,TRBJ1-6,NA,TGTGCCAGCAGTGAATATTCGGTAAATTCACCCCTCCACTTT,CASSEYSVNSPLHF
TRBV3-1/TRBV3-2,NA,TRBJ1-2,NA,TGTGCCAGCAGCGGGCCAACTTCCGGTGGCTACACCTTC,CASSGPTSGGYTF
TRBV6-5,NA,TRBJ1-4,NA,TGTGCCAGCAGTCAAAATAGGGGAAGGGATGAAAAACTGTTTTTT,CASSQNRGRDEKLFF
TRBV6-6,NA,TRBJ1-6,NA,TGTGCCAGCGGAGGTTACGGGGATAATTCACCCCTCCACTTT,CASGGYGDNSPLHF